The TCR beta chain described here comes from a study of CXCR3-negative and CXCR3-positive naive CD8 T cells. Turning to the study itself: Each library held about 1.5 +/- 0.3 million TRB reads, 130 million to 150 million in total. Points from the study as a whole: Across naive subsets, surface CD5 expression was comparable, and TCR strength was inferred from properties of the TRB CDR3.

Comments on this clonotype: The target antigen is unknown.

With UMI labels, 5' RACE was used to prepare the TRB cDNA libraries. Using the 5' RACE reads, TCRdb records one entry per CDR3 protein without DNA. The repertoire table contains around 50,000 distinct CDR3 sequences. The CDR3 loop spans 15 amino acids. The germline gives CDR1 DFQATT, CDR2 SNEGSKA (reference sequence). Sequencing input: memory CD8+ T cells from blood. The clonotype was recovered from a human donor in good health. Some clones in this sample may be carry-over from other donors' samples. The gene calls are TRBV20-1 and TRBJ1-3. The CDR3 reads CSARKYADSGNTIYF.